This record looks at one T cell receptor beta chain sequence and its context. No antigen is known for it. One base away there is no much larger clone; base qualities are not given. The donors were a few dozen Caucasian individuals from Russia, aged roughly 6 to 100 years, who were systemically healthy. Each donor gave around 9.9 milliliters of peripheral blood, collected into EDTA-treated Vacutainer tubes. PBMCs were isolated by Ficoll-Paque density-gradient centrifugation, with at least 7 million obtained per sample. Total RNA was extracted from PBMCs with Trizol reagent, with at least 5.5 micrograms obtained per sample. For every donor, an aliquot of PBMCs went through flow cytometry to measure the percentages of naive CD45RAhigh/CD27high T cells. This record comes from a study of blood T cells in healthy people across ages (dated by TCRdb to about 2015). A note on the overall study: Template switching captured roughly one uniquely barcoded TCR beta cDNA molecule per two T cells in model experiments. Four age groups were formed from the donors: young (average about 15 years), middle-aged (just under 40), aged (about 62) and long-lived (around 82). To avoid experimental bias, donors of different ages were randomly spread across the sequencing lanes. Using the same blood draw, the study looked at two additional independent replicas of 1 million unique cDNA reads for two donors, one aged 18 to 30 and the other aged 80 or older. Age-related changes in TCR beta repertoire diversity were measured in the study by deep sequencing normalized with unique cDNA molecular identifiers.

The library was made by 5' RACE. The listed sequencing device is Illumina HiSeq 2500. A second PCR of 7 to 11 cycles was performed with a sample-barcoded 5' primer and a J-beta primer mix. Each TCR beta cDNA molecule received a unique molecular identifier from a template-switch 5' adaptor carrying 12 random nucleotides. At least 2.5 million CDR3-containing paired-end reads were obtained from each sample. All of the RNA was converted into first-strand cDNA using the Mint cDNA synthesis kit, with a TRBC-specific oligonucleotide serving as the primer. Following uracil-DNA glycosylase treatment, all cDNA underwent a first 18-cycle PCR with the universal primers M1SS and BC2_uni_R. The original pipeline was this. For normalization, 1 million high-quality reads were randomly selected from each sample, with every read carrying a distinct molecular identifier. Reads with shared molecular identifiers were discarded instead of being binned into consensus sequences. MiTCR, set to a Q25 quality threshold and the strictest error-elimination algorithm, was used for CDR3 identification, clonotype clustering and error correction. Lower-bound total TCR beta diversity was estimated with a nonparametric unseen species model using Euler transformation. The public sequencing data were trimmed at Q25 with fastp and processed into clonotypes with MiXCR by TCRdb, which kept only in-frame beta chains. Identical CDR3 protein sequences are pooled into one entry, listed with their most common genes and DNA. The V and J calls here are based on TCRdb, not the publication. The sample table shows some 1.5 million distinct CDR3 sequences, and 40% to 45% are seen once. The ten largest make up about 3.8% of the sample.

The CDR3 goes from the cysteine to the phenylalanine over 14 residues. The retained sequence is limited to the CDR3, 42 bases, with the frame set at the first base. Based on the germline V gene, the CDR1 and CDR2 sequences are SQVTM and ANQGSEA. The junction shows trimming of 5 bases on V and 2 bases on J, plus 13 bases between the germline ends. Study-level results and caveats: Estimates of total diversity from one million sequenced T cells were regarded as lower bounds and underestimates. The long-lived group showed more naive CD4+ T cells, fewer expanded clones and increased TCR diversity than the aged group, suggesting age selection. The percentage of naive T cells measured by flow cytometry correlated strongly with observed TCR beta diversity. As age increased, observed TCR beta diversity per million T cells dropped in a roughly linear way, and a significant reduction was already evident by age about 40. The CMV infection status of donors was not known, potentially confounding age-related changes in expanded clonotypes. Since profiling was done on bulk unsorted PBMCs, naive and antigen-experienced compartments could not be conclusively compared.

The source of this sequence is a woman between 18 and 29 years old in good health. Material: blood. Rearrangement joined TRBV29-1 to TRBJ2-4; the D gene is possibly TRBD1, with 5 bases matching. This receptor carries the CDR3 CSVRAAGPKNIQYF. The DNA is TGCAGCGTTCGAGCCGCAGGGCCCAAAAACATTCAGTACTTC. Outside the CDR3, residues come from the reference TRBV29-1 and TRBJ2-4 proteins, so the full variable domain is: SAVISQKPSRDICQRGTSLTIQCQVDSQVTMMFWYRQQPGQSLTLIATANQGSEATYESGFVIDKFPISRPNLTFSTLTVSNMSPEDSSIYLCSVRAAGPKNIQYFGAGTRLSVL.